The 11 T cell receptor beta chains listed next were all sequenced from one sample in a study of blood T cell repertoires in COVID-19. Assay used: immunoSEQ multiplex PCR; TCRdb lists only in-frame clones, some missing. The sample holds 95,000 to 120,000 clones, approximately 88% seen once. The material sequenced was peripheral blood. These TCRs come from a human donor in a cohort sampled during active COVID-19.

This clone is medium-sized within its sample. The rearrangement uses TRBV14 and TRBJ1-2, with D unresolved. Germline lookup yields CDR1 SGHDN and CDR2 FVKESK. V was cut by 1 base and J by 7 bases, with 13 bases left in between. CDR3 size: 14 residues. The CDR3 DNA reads TGTGCCAGCAGCCAAGCCTCCTCTCGGAGTGGCTACACCTTC. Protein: CASSQASSRSGYTF.

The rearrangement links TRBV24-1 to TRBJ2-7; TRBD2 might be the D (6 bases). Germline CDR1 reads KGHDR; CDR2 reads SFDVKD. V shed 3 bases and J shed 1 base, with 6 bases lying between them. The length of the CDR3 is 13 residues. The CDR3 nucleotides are TGTGCCACCAGTGATGGGACTTCCTACGAGCAGTACTTC. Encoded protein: CATSDGTSYEQYF.

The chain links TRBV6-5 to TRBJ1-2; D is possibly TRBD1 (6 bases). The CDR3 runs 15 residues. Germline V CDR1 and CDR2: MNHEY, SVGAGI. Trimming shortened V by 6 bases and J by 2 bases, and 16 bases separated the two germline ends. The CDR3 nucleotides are TGTGCCAGCAGCCAAACAGGGCTCCAGAACTATGGCTACACCTTC. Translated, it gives CASSQTGLQNYGYTF.

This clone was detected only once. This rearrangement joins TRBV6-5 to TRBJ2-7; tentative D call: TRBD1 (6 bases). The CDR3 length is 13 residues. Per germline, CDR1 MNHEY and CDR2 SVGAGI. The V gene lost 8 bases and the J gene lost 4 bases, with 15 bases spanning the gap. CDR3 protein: CASGPTGPYEQYF. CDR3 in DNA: TGTGCCAGCGGACCGACAGGTCCGTACGAGCAGTACTTC.

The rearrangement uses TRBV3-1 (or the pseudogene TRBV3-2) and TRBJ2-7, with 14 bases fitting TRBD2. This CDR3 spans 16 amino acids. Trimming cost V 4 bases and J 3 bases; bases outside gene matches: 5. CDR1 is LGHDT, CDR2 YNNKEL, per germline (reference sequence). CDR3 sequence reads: CASSPPGLAGVYEQYF. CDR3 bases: TGTGCCAGCAGCCCACCGGGACTAGCGGGAGTCTACGAGCAGTACTTC.

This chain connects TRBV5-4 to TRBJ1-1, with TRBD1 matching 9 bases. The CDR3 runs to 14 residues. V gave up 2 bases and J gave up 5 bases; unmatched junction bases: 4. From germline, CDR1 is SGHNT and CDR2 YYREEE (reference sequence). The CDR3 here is CASSLQGAGTEAFF. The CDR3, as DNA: TGTGCCAGCAGCTTACAGGGGGCAGGAACTGAAGCTTTCTTT.

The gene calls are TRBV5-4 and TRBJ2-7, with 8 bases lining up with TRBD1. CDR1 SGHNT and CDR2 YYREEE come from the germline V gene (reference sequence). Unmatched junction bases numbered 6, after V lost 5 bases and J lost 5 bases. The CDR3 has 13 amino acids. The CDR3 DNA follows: TGTGCCAGCAGAGGGACAGGTGTGGACGAGCAGTACTTC. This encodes CASRGTGVDEQYF.

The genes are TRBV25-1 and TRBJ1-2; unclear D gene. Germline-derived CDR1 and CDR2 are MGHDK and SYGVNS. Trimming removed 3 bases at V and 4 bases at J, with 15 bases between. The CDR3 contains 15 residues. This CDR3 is CASSDSGREAYGYTF. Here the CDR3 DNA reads TGTGCCAGCAGTGATTCGGGGAGGGAGGCCTATGGCTACACCTTC.

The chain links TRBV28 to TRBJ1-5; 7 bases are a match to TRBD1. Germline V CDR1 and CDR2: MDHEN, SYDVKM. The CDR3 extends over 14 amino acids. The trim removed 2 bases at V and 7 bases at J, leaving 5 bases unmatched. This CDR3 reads CASSLRGQTQPQHF. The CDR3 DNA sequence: TGTGCCAGCAGTTTAAGGGGACAGACACAGCCCCAGCATTTT.

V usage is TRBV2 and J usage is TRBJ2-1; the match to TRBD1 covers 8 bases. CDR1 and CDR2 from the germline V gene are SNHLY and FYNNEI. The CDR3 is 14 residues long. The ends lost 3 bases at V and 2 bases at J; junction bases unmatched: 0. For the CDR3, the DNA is TGTGCCAGCAGTGAGGGACAGGCCTACAATGAGCAGTTCTTC. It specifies CASSEGQAYNEQFF. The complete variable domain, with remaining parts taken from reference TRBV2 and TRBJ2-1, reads EPEVTQTPSHQVTQMGQEVILRCVPISNHLYFYWYRQILGQKVEFLVSFYNNEISEKSEIFDDQFSVERPDGSNFTLKIRSTKLEDSAMYFCASSEGQAYNEQFFGPGTRLTVL.

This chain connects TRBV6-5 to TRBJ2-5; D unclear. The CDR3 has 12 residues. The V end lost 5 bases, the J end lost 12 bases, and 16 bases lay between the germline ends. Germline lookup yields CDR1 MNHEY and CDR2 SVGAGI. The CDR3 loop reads CASSPFQEPKYF. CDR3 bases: TGTGCCAGCAGTCCCTTCCAGGAACCCAAGTACTTC.